The 21 T cell receptor beta chains below come from one sample, sequenced in a study of shared clonotypes between healthy human individuals. The method was immunoSEQ multiplex PCR; TCRdb's version includes in-frame clones alone and lacks a portion of them. Of 2 million to 3 million clones in the sample, approximately 93% were seen once. Sequencing input: naive CD4+ T cells from PBMCs. Subset defined: CD45RA+ positively selected. These receptors were collected from a man between 18 and 29 years old in good health. Some clones in this sample may be carry-over from other donors' samples.

This sequence joins TRBV11-3 and TRBJ2-2; TRBD1 might be the D (5 bases). The CDR3 contains 14 residues. CDR1 and CDR2 from the germline V gene are SGHNT and YENEEA. Trimming left V 1 base short and J 6 bases short, with 9 bases between. The CDR3 spells CASSLGSTAGELFF. In DNA form, the CDR3 reads TGTGCCAGCAGCTTAGGGTCGACAGCCGGGGAGCTGTTTTTT.

The CDR3: CAISSHRDRGLSGETQYF. The CDR3 nucleotides are TGTGCCATCAGTTCACACCGGGACAGGGGGCTTTCAGGAGAGACCCAGTACTTC. The chain uses TRBV10-3 and TRBJ2-5, with 12 bases identical to TRBD1. The CDR3 contains 18 residues. Germline CDR1 reads ENHRY; CDR2 reads SYGVKD. V lost 5 bases, J lost 4 bases, and 14 bases stayed unmatched.

This chain links TRBV7-2 with TRBJ1-4; D is ambiguous. The CDR3 has 15 residues. With 3 bases removed from V and 0 bases from J, the gap between germline ends came to 8 bases. Germline CDR1 reads SGHTA; CDR2 reads FQGNSA. The CDR3 DNA sequence: TGTGCCAGCAGCTTCCAACTAGCAACTAATGAAAAACTGTTTTTT. It yields the protein CASSFQLATNEKLFF. Variable domain in full (rest from reference TRBV7-2 and TRBJ1-4): GAGVSQSPSNKVTEKGKDVELRCDPISGHTALYWYRQSLGQGLEFLIYFQGNSAPDKSGLPSDRFSAERTGGSVSTLTIQRTQQEDSAVYLCASSFQLATNEKLFFGSGTQLSVL.

The genes are TRBV30 and TRBJ1-1; D unresolved. This CDR3 is 13 amino acids long. CDR1 and CDR2 from the germline V gene are GTSNPN and SVGIG (reference sequence). V lost 4 bases and J 0 bases, leaving 9 bases between the germline ends. CDR3: CAWTPFMNTEAFF. The CDR3 nucleotides are TGTGCCTGGACACCATTCATGAACACTGAAGCTTTCTTT.

This chain joins TRBV7-8 and TRBJ1-6, with D uncertain. This CDR3 region has 16 residues. Germline V gene data show CDR1 as SGHVS and CDR2 as FQNEAQ. Trimming took 4 bases from V and 7 from J, leaving 17 bases between them. The CDR3, as DNA: TGTGCCAGCAGCTCTCCCCCAGCAGGCGGGAATTCACCCCTCCACTTT. The encoded protein is CASSSPPAGGNSPLHF. Together with reference TRBV7-8 and TRBJ1-6, the CDR3 gives the full variable domain: GAGVSQSPRYKVAKRGQDVALRCDPISGHVSLFWYQQALGQGPEFLTYFQNEAQLDKSGLPSDRFFAERPEGSVSTLKIQRTQQEDSAVYLCASSSPPAGGNSPLHFGNGTRLTVT.

This chain uses TRBV7-2 with TRBJ2-5, with D possibly TRBD1 on 5 matching bases. CDR3 length equals 16 residues. The V and J ends lost 3 bases and 4 bases respectively, with 18 bases between them. CDR1 and CDR2 (germline): SGHTA, FQGNSA. In nucleotides, the CDR3 is TGTGCCAGCAGCTTCGGACAAAGGGCCAAGGGAGAGACCCAGTACTTC. Its protein product is CASSFGQRAKGETQYF.

The chain is built from TRBV27 and TRBJ2-5; TRBD1 aligns across 7 bases. The junction had 4 bases not matched to a gene; V was cut back by 5 bases and J by 1 base. This CDR3 has 14 amino acids. Germline values: CDR1 MNHEY, CDR2 SMNVEV (reference sequence). The CDR3 loop is CASSRDRVQETQYF. CDR3 DNA sequence: TGTGCCAGCAGTAGAGACAGGGTCCAAGAGACCCAGTACTTC.

This chain uses TRBV5-5 with TRBJ2-7; maybe TRBD1 (5 bases). The V end was cut by 4 bases, the J end by 0 bases, with 14 bases between. The CDR3 consists of 15 residues. In germline, CDR1 is SGHKS, CDR2 YYEKEE (reference sequence). CDR3 protein: CASSPDSISSYEQYF. The CDR3 DNA reads as TGTGCCAGCAGCCCCGACAGTATCAGCTCCTACGAGCAGTACTTC.

V gene TRBV7-3 combines with J gene TRBJ2-4; the match to TRBD2 covers 8 bases. This CDR3 is built from 15 residues. Germline assignment: CDR1 SGHTA and CDR2 FQGTGA. The V and J ends lost 5 bases and 6 bases, in that order; junction bases with no gene match: 9. CDR3 amino acids: CASSPSWLAGNIQYF. The CDR3 DNA follows: TGTGCCAGCAGCCCTTCCTGGCTAGCGGGAAACATTCAGTACTTC.

In regard to this clone: Its ends do not fully match the called genes, so a read error is possible. This sample includes further DNA sequences coding for the same CDR3. The chain employs TRBV30 and TRBJ1-5; D not resolved. The CDR3 is made up of 14 amino acids. Germline-derived CDR1 and CDR2 are GTSNPN and SVGIG (reference sequence). CDR3 in amino acids: CAWSRLGSNQPQHF. DNA of the CDR3: TGCGCCTGGAGTCGGTTAGGAAGCAATCAGCCCCAGCATTTT.

The V and J genes are TRBV28 and TRBJ2-7, with 10 positions matching TRBD1. Germline V lookup: CDR1 MDHEN, CDR2 SYDVKM. With V trimmed by 9 bases and J by 4 bases, 12 bases remained unmatched. There are 15 residues in the CDR3. CDR3 region: CASQGGDRGLYEQYF. CDR3 bases: TGTGCCAGTCAAGGGGGGGACAGGGGTCTTTACGAGCAGTACTTC.

The chain carries TRBV5-5 and TRBJ1-5, with a tentative D call TRBD1 (6 bases). This CDR3 is built from 15 residues. In germline, CDR1 is SGHKS, CDR2 YYEKEE (reference sequence). The V and J ends lost 5 bases and 2 bases respectively, with 14 bases between them. The CDR3 protein is CASSSTGSGNQPQHF. CDR3 sequence (DNA): TGTGCCAGCAGTTCTACAGGGTCTGGCAATCAGCCCCAGCATTTT. Drawing the rest from reference TRBV5-5 and TRBJ1-5, the complete variable domain is DAGVTQSPTHLIKTRGQQVTLRCSPISGHKSVSWYQQVLGQGPQFIFQYYEKEERGRGNFPDRFSARQFPNYSSELNVNALLLGDSALYLCASSSTGSGNQPQHFGDGTRLSIL.

This clone was recorded only once. This sequence joins TRBV5-1 and TRBJ1-4; TRBD1 matches at 7 bases. This CDR3 has 15 amino acids. V shed 5 bases, J shed 0 bases, and the junction held 4 bases outside the gene matches. The germline V gene encodes CDR1 SGHRS and CDR2 YFSETQ. The CDR3 DNA reads TGCGCCAGCAGGCAAACAGGGGCAACTAATGAAAAACTGTTTTTT. This sequence encodes CASRQTGATNEKLFF.

Concerning this clone itself: Other nucleotide sequences in the sample specify the same CDR3. The chain is built from TRBV5-1 and TRBJ1-1; weak D call: TRBD1 (6 bases). The germline V and J ends were trimmed by 4 bases and 1 base, with 8 bases remaining between them. Germline loops: CDR1 SGHRS, CDR2 YFSETQ. The CDR3 is 13 residues long. The CDR3 region has the DNA TGCGCCAGCAGCCTGGACAGGAACACTGAAGCTTTCTTT. Translation gives CASSLDRNTEAFF.

The V and J genes are TRBV2 and TRBJ2-2; the match to TRBD1 covers 8 bases. Looked up from germline, CDR1 is SNHLY and CDR2 is FYNNEI. The V and J ends lost 4 bases and 5 bases, in that order; junction bases with no gene match: 6. CDR3 length equals 15 residues. In nucleotides, the CDR3 is TGTGCCAGCAGTGTGGACAGGGCAAGTACCGGGGAGCTGTTTTTT. Residues: CASSVDRASTGELFF.

The genes are TRBV7-2 and TRBJ2-1, with D possibly being TRBD1 (6 bases). The CDR3 length is 15 residues. Deletions cut 1 base from V and 8 bases from J, with 15 bases between. Per germline, CDR1 SGHTA and CDR2 FQGNSA. The CDR3 loop is CASSLGGLASYEQFF. CDR3 nucleotides: TGTGCCAGCAGCTTAGGGGGGCTAGCTTCTTATGAGCAGTTCTTC.

This chain uses TRBV4-1 with TRBJ2-7; 9 nucleotides agree with TRBD2. CDR3 size: 15 residues. CDR1 is MGHRA and CDR2 is YSYEKL in the germline V gene. Trimming at V came to 3 bases and at J to 5 bases, leaving 8 bases not matched to a gene. Written as DNA, the CDR3 is TGCGCCAGCAGCCAGTTTAGCGGGAGTTACAACGAGCAGTACTTC. Translated: CASSQFSGSYNEQYF.

This clone showed up just once. The sample holds other DNA sequences that translate to the same CDR3. The chain carries TRBV4-2 and TRBJ2-3; D uncertain. Trimming removed 3 bases from V and 2 bases from J, with 9 bases in between. The CDR3 covers 14 residues. CDR1 is LGHNA, CDR2 YNFKEQ, per germline. The CDR3 nucleotides read TGTGCCAGCAGCCACCCTGGGCCCACAGATACGCAGTATTTT. Translated, it gives CASSHPGPTDTQYF.

This rearrangement joins TRBV4-1 to TRBJ2-3, with 12 nucleotides matching TRBD2. This CDR3 has 16 residues. Germline values: CDR1 MGHRA, CDR2 YSYEKL. J gave up 6 bases and V 7 bases, and 11 bases lay outside the gene matches. The CDR3 DNA follows: TGCGCCAGCACCGAGACACTAGCGGGAGGTTTGGATACGCAGTATTTT. Translating it yields CASTETLAGGLDTQYF.

The gene calls are TRBV7-8 and TRBJ2-5; D possibly corresponds to TRBD2 (5 bases). V was clipped by 4 bases and J by 4 bases, with 16 bases between them. Germline V gene data show CDR1 as SGHVS and CDR2 as FQNEAQ. The CDR3 consists of 15 residues. CDR3 bases: TGTGCCAGCAGCTCACGGAGGTTGGGAATAGAGACCCAGTACTTC. It specifies CASSSRRLGIETQYF.

The chain recombines TRBV28 with TRBJ2-1; 7 nucleotides agree with TRBD2. Germline V gene lookup returns CDR1 MDHEN and CDR2 SYDVKM. The CDR3 has 12 amino acids. V lost 8 bases to trimming and J lost 10 bases; unmatched junction nucleotides: 8. CDR3 nucleotides: TGTGCCAGCCAACGGGAGGATCGGGAGCAGTTCTTC. Amino acids: CASQREDREQFF. Supplemented by reference TRBV28 and TRBJ2-1, the full variable domain reads DVKVTQSSRYLVKRTGEKVFLECVQDMDHENMFWYRQDPGLGLRLIYFSYDVKMKEKGDIPEGYSVSREKKERFSLILESASTNQTSMYLCASQREDREQFFGPGTRLTVL.